Described below is a single T cell receptor beta chain sequence and its context. Its specific antigen is unknown. One base away there is no much larger clone; base qualities are not given. For sequencing of the TCRbeta CDR3 region, genomic DNA was extracted from the sorted cells. The immunoSEQ Assay was used to sequence the TCRbeta CDR3 regions. In TCRdb, the immuneACCESS table is reduced to in-frame sequences with V and J assigned. These tables do not hold every clone; where another copy was compared, an unresolved V gene accounts for under half, and the others remain unexplained. The sample table holds 45,000 or so clones, of which roughly 90% were seen once. About 7.8% of the sample comes from the top ten. The cysteine opens and the phenylalanine closes a CDR3 of 14 amino acids. The entry retains the CDR3 DNA only, 42 bases that are in frame from base 1. V is cut by 6 bases and J by 5 bases, and the space between the germline ends is 16 bases. Reading the germline V gene (reference sequence) gives CDR1 MNHEY and CDR2 SMNVEV.

The trial excluded patients who had a history of autoimmune disease or who were on systemic immunosuppression. Peripheral blood for TCR sequencing was collected from all dose cohorts at baseline, on cycle 4 day 1, and on cycle 7 day 1. The samples were taken from a phase I, first-in-human, multicenter, open-label dose-escalation trial of ivuxolimab. Adults with locally advanced or metastatic melanoma, renal cell carcinoma, hepatocellular carcinoma or head and neck squamous cell carcinoma were enrolled in the trial. Before TCR sequencing, CD4+ T cells and CD8+ T cells from peripheral blood were sorted into separate populations. These data are taken from a study of OX40 agonist ivuxolimab in advanced cancers. About the study as a whole: Ivuxolimab was an agonistic, fully human IgG2 monoclonal antibody directed against OX40 (CD134), a costimulatory receptor. The purpose of peripheral TCRbeta sequencing was to test whether ivuxolimab changed TCR sequence diversity and led to clonal T-cell expansion. Patients were allowed to have had prior anti-PD-1, anti-PD-L1 or anti-CTLA-4 therapy, and 30% to 40% of the dose-escalation patients had previously received checkpoint inhibitors. Partial responses occurred in three dose-escalation patients: two with cutaneous melanoma and one with hepatocellular carcinoma. Of the approximately 54 dose-escalation patients, hepatocellular carcinoma was present in around 20, melanoma in roughly 15, renal cell carcinoma in 9 and head and neck cancer in 9. The paper reports the monotherapy dose-escalation portion (N of about 50 patients) of the phase I ivuxolimab trial. In the dose-escalation cohort, approximately 83% of patients were male, and the mean age was 60 years with a range of roughly 23 to 79. Intravenous ivuxolimab was administered to patients every 2 weeks at six dose levels: 0.01, 0.1, 0.3, 1.5, 3 and 10 mg/kg.

Here is what the overall study found, with its caveats: The antigen specificity of the clonally expanded peripheral T cells was not determined. In partial responders in the 0.1-3.0 mg/kg groups, normalized peripheral clonal expansion was found to be among the lowest, especially among CD8+ T cells. Low levels of normalized T-cell clonal expansion were also shown by some nonresponding patients. At doses of 0.1 to 3.0 mg/kg, clonal expansion of both CD4+ and CD8+ blood T cells was observed from baseline to week 6. After ivuxolimab, expanded clones were on average more numerous among CD8+ T cells than among CD4+ T cells.

The starting material was CD4+ or CD8+ T cells sorted from blood, obtained in a trial of the OX40 agonist ivuxolimab. The receptor was isolated from an adult with an advanced solid tumor such as melanoma, head and neck, liver or kidney cancer. The V gene is TRBV27 and the J gene is TRBJ2-5; a weak D assignment points to TRBD2 (7 bases agree). The nucleotides read TGTGCCAGCAGAACCACGGGGGGCCGGGAGACCCAGTACTTC. Translated, it gives CASRTTGGRETQYF.